This T cell receptor (beta chain) was documented in a study of blood T cells in healthy people across ages. The CDR3 runs to 14 residues. Germline V lookup: CDR1 DFQATT, CDR2 SNEGSKA (reference sequence). The germline V and J ends were trimmed by 3 bases and 6 bases, with 12 bases remaining between them. Study-level points and caveats: Strongly correlated with naive T cell percentage was TCR beta diversity.

Details on this clonotype: Its target is not known.

A second about 7 to 12 cycle PCR used barcoded and J-beta primers. At least 2.5 million CDR3-containing paired-end reads were obtained per sample. Each CDR3 protein is one row after TCRdb ran MiXCR on the 5' RACE reads. The table lists approximately 940,000 distinct CDR3 sequences, around 49% of them singletons. What was sequenced was blood. This TCR was recovered from a young man in good health. The J gene is TRBJ1-6, the V gene TRBV20-1; no definite D call. CDR3 sequence: CSASRQELNSPLHF. DNA for the CDR3: TGCAGTGCTAGTCGGCAGGAGCTTAATTCACCCCTCCACTTT.